The 6 T cell receptor beta chains given below trace back to one sample, sequenced in a study of blood T cell repertoires in COVID-19. Assay used: immunoSEQ multiplex PCR; TCRdb lists only in-frame clones, some missing. The sample gives about 270,000 clones, about nine tenths of which show up once; less than 3% is in the top ten. Input material: PBMCs or T cells enriched from blood (not recorded which). The receptors shown here come from a woman in her forties or fifties who had recovered from COVID-19.

This chain connects TRBV11-2 to TRBJ2-3; 9 positions agree with TRBD2. Germline V gives CDR1 SGHAT, CDR2 FQNNGV. V shed 6 bases and J 0 bases; nucleotides not matched to a gene: 4. This CDR3 is 15 amino acids long. This CDR3 reads CASRFTSGSTDTQYF. The CDR3 region has the DNA TGTGCCAGCAGATTTACTAGCGGGAGCACAGATACGCAGTATTTT.

The chain uses TRBV5-1 and TRBJ2-3, with TRBD2 identical over 10 bases. Unmatched junction bases numbered 13, after V lost 0 bases and J lost 6 bases. CDR1 is SGHRS and CDR2 is YFSETQ in the germline V gene. The CDR3 sequence is 18 residues long. This chain's CDR3 is CASSLDLAGVWIEDTQYF. The CDR3 nucleotides are TGCGCCAGCAGCTTGGACCTAGCGGGAGTCTGGATTGAGGATACGCAGTATTTT.

This clone was counted a single time. V usage is TRBV30 and J usage is TRBJ2-7; D is possibly TRBD2 (5 bases). The V end lost 2 bases, the J end lost 3 bases, and 8 bases lay between the germline ends. This CDR3 comprises 12 residues. CDR1 and CDR2 from the germline V gene are GTSNPN and SVGIG (reference sequence). The CDR3 DNA reads as TGTGCCTGGAGTCACCGGGACTACGAGCAGTACTTC. The encoded protein is CAWSHRDYEQYF.

V gene TRBV28 combines with J gene TRBJ1-3, with D possibly being TRBD1 (6 bases). The CDR3 length is 16 residues. V lost 3 bases to trimming and J lost 0 bases, with 12 bases between them. CDR1 is MDHEN, CDR2 SYDVKM, per germline. The CDR3 is CASSFSGANSGNTIYF. CDR3 DNA sequence: TGTGCCAGCAGTTTCTCAGGGGCCAACTCTGGAAACACCATATATTTT.

The J gene is TRBJ1-3, the V gene TRBV9; unclear D gene. The CDR3 is 14 amino acids. Germline lookup yields CDR1 SGDLS and CDR2 YYNGEE. V was cut by 4 bases and J by 0 bases, with 8 bases left in between. CDR3 sequence reads: CASSPPSSGNTIYF. The CDR3 coding sequence is TGTGCCAGCAGCCCCCCGAGCTCTGGAAACACCATATATTTT.

The genes are TRBV11-2 and TRBJ2-2; no clear D gene. With 1 base removed from V and 3 bases from J, the gap between germline ends came to 3 bases. Germline V lookup: CDR1 SGHAT, CDR2 FQNNGV. This CDR3 comprises 13 residues. CDR3 residues: CASSLGHTGELFF. The DNA of the CDR3 is TGTGCCAGCAGCTTAGGGCACACCGGGGAGCTGTTTTTT.